The entry below gives a single T cell receptor (beta chain) sequence along with its context. The sample originates from a study of blood T cell repertoires in COVID-19. Study-wide context: Sites in the United States, Italy and Spain provided acute and convalescent COVID-19 samples. Sample material is recorded as cDNA or gDNA derived from T cells, B-cell-depleted T cells, or PBMCs.

Enrolment of Seattle patients took place during active infection, and they were followed longitudinally. CDR3 length: 14 amino acids. From germline, CDR1 is SGHNT and CDR2 YYREEE (reference sequence). The V segment lost 4 bases and the J segment 3 bases; nucleotides outside the gene matches: 7. The authors' processing: Amplifying reference gene primers gave estimates of nucleated cell counts. Libraries were prepared by immunoSEQ multiplex PCR; TCRdb keeps only in-frame clonotypes and omits some of them. That table gives V, J and clone size, and the DNA gave D and trimming. This sample yields over 70,000 clones, of which 75% to 80% are seen a single time; approximately 2.5% belongs to the top ten.

The source of this sequence is a man between 65 and 85 years old with COVID-19, enrolled during active disease. Input material: peripheral blood. The chain combines TRBV5-4 with TRBJ2-7; 7 bases align to TRBD1. CDR3 loop: CASSLGTEYYEQYF. For the CDR3, the DNA is TGTGCCAGCAGCCTCGGGACAGAGTACTACGAGCAGTACTTC. The entire variable domain, with the rest obtained from reference TRBV5-4 and TRBJ2-7, is as follows: ETGVTQSPTHLIKTRGQQVTLRCSSQSGHNTVSWYQQALGQGPQFIFQYYREEENGRGNFPPRFSGLQFPNYSSELNVNALELDDSALYLCASSLGTEYYEQYFGPGTRLTVT.